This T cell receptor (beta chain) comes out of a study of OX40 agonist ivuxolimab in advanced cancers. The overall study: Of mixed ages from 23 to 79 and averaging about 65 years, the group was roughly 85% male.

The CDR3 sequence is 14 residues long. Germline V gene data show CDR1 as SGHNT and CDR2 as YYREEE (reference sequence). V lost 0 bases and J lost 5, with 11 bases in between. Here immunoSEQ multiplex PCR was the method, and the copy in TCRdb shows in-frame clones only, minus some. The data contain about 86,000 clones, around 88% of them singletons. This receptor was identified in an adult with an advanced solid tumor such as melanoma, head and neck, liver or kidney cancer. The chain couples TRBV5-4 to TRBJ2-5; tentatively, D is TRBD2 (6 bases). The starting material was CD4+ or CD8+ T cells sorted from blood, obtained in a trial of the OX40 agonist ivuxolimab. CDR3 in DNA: TGTGCCAGCAGCTTGGCGGGAGCGACGGAGACCCAGTACTTC. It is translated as CASSLAGATETQYF.